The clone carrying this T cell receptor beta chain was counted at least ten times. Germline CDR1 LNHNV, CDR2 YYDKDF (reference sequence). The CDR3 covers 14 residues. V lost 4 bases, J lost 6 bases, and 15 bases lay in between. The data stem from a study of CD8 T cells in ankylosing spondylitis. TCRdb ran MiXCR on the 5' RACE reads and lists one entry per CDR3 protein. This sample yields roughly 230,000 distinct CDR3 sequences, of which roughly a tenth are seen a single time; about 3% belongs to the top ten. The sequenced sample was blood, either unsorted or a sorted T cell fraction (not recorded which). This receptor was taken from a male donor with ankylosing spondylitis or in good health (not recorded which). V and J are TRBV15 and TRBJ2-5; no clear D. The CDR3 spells CATSTRSVGKTQYF. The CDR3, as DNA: TGTGCCACCAGCACCCGTTCAGTGGGCAAGACCCAGTACTTC.